This T cell receptor beta chain is from a study of cytomegalovirus exposure and HLA in healthy donors. Study findings and constraints: Cytomegalovirus association was assigned to about 180 TCR beta chains. Highly shared sequence variants in one cluster were likely a sequencing artifact. Only CMV serostatus was available as immune exposure information.

The CDR3 has 15 residues. The germline gives CDR1 MDHEN, CDR2 SYDVKM. 60 Vbeta and 13 Jbeta primers were used in PCR. Data came from immunoSEQ multiplex PCR; TCRdb stores just in-frame clones and leaves some out. The sample holds some 120,000 clones, roughly three fifths seen once. This clone was found once. Antigen: not known. What was sequenced was PBMCs. J is TRBJ2-5 and V is TRBV28; TRBD1 aligns across 9 bases. The end of the DNA fits TRBJ2-7 better, so the J call may be wrong. The sequence was obtained from a woman in her thirties or forties in good health and CMV-seropositive. CDR3 sequence reads: CASTPTGTGNYEQYF. CDR3 DNA: TGTGCCAGCACCCCGACCGGGACAGGGAACTACGAGCAGTACTTC.